This T cell receptor beta chain was documented in a study of blood T cell repertoires in COVID-19. Study as a whole: Donors in the United States, Italy and Spain gave samples during acute or convalescent COVID-19.

This study enrolled people aged roughly 18 to 100 from roughly 22 US geographic areas. Cohort placement rested on clinical history that participants reported themselves. Trimming stripped 4 bases from V and 7 bases from J, with 14 bases between. The CDR3 length is 14 residues. Germline CDR1 reads SEHNR; CDR2 reads FQNEAQ (reference sequence). Under the authors' procedure: Estimated nucleated cell counts came from reference gene primer amplification. Method: immunoSEQ multiplex PCR; TCRdb's copy keeps in-frame clones and lacks some. That table supplies the V and J calls and clone size; D and trimming were determined from the DNA. The sample has 350,000 to 550,000 clones; 87% are singletons.

This receptor was identified in a woman under 30 with acute COVID-19. This rearrangement joins TRBV7-9 to TRBJ1-5, with D tentatively TRBD1 (6 bases). The sequenced material came from PBMCs or T cells enriched from blood (not recorded which). The CDR3 bases are TGTGCCAGCAGCTCTCAACAGGGAGGGCAGCCCCAGCATTTT. Its protein is CASSSQQGGQPQHF.